A selection of T cell receptor beta chains follows, all from one sample in a study of human T cells and chemical hapten exposure. Each CDR3 protein gets one entry after TCRdb re-called the RACE reads with MiXCR. This table has some 74,000 distinct CDR3 sequences, about 14% appearing once. The sequenced sample was whole blood, obtained in connection with sensitization to the hapten diphenylcyclopropenone (DPC). These receptor sequences come from a woman between 45 and 65 years old with alopecia areata. Some clones in this sample may be carry-over from other donors' samples. The CDR3 runs from the conserved cysteine through the conserved F or W. The order of the fields is J gene, D gene, CDR3 length, V gene, clone size, CDR3 protein, CDR3 DNA. The D gene is left open where the match is weak. Expanded clones get a size class; other rows say once, few or many, or leave the size out.

TRBJ2-3 . 12 TRBV11-3 many CASSLHTDTQYF TGTGCCAGCAGCTTACACACAGATACGCAGTATTTT
TRBJ2-3 . 15 TRBV7-2 few CASSLVAGATDTQYF TGTGCCAGCAGCTTAGTGGCAGGAGCCACAGATACGCAGTATTTT
TRBJ1-2 . 14 TRBV5-1 few CASSLTDQNYGYTF TGCGCCAGCAGCTTGACAGATCAGAACTATGGCTACACCTTC
TRBJ1-6 . 17 TRBV25-1 few CASRSGADSSYNSPLHF TGTGCCAGCAGGTCAGGTGCGGACAGCTCCTATAATTCACCCCTCCACTTT
TRBJ2-2 . 12 TRBV30 few CAWSVISGELFF TGTGCCTGGAGTGTTATTAGCGGGGAGCTGTTTTTT
TRBJ2-1 . 14 TRBV29-1 . CSGGRSNQFNEQFF TGCAGCGGGGGGAGGTCCAATCAATTCAATGAGCAGTTCTTC
TRBJ2-5 . 13 TRBV11-3 . CASSLVHGGTQYF TGTGCCAGCAGCCTGGTTCACGGGGGGACCCAGTACTTC
TRBJ2-1 TRBD2 14 TRBV11-2 . CASSTTSGMPEQFF TGTGCCAGCAGTACGACTAGCGGGATGCCAGAGCAGTTCTTC
TRBJ1-5 TRBD1 15 TRBV19 . CASRPGDRGNQPQHF TGTGCCAGTAGGCCTGGGGACAGGGGGAATCAGCCCCAGCATTTT
TRBJ2-3 . 12 TRBV20-1 few CSAHGQQDTQYF TGCAGTGCGCACGGACAGCAAGATACGCAGTATTTT
TRBJ2-2 . 15 TRBV7-6 few CASSLNDGSTGELFF TGTGCCAGCAGCTTAAACGACGGGAGCACCGGGGAGCTGTTTTTT
TRBJ1-1 TRBD1 12 TRBV20-1 . CSATGGATEAFF TGCAGTGCTACAGGGGGGGCAACTGAAGCTTTCTTT
TRBJ2-5 . 15 TRBV6-6 medium-sized CASSNAAGPQETQYF TGTGCCAGCAGCAACGCTGCGGGACCTCAAGAGACCCAGTACTTC
TRBJ1-1 . 13 TRBV30 few CAWSPHMNTEAFF TGTGCCTGGAGTCCACACATGAACACTGAAGCTTTCTTT
TRBJ2-2 . 16 TRBV5-1 . CASSSGPRGEPGELFF TGCGCCAGCAGCTCCGGCCCCAGGGGCGAGCCCGGGGAGCTGTTTTTT
TRBJ2-7 TRBD2 14 TRBV20-1 few CSAPREVGLYEQYF TGCAGTGCCCCCCGGGAGGTGGGTCTCTACGAGCAGTACTTC
TRBJ1-5 . 14 TRBV19 few CATQAGGWVQPQHF TGTGCCACCCAAGCGGGGGGCTGGGTTCAGCCCCAGCATTTT
TRBJ2-7 . 16 TRBV27 . CASSTDRRIPSYEQYF TGTGCCAGCAGTACAGACAGGAGGATACCCTCCTACGAGCAGTACTTC
TRBJ1-6 . 15 TRBV4-3 . CASSQDTSYNSPLHF TGCGCCAGCAGCCAAGATACCTCCTATAATTCACCCCTCCACTTT
TRBJ2-5 . 14 TRBV28 few CASSYRPPQETQYF TGTGCCAGCAGTTACAGGCCGCCCCAAGAGACCCAGTACTTC
TRBJ2-7 . 14 TRBV20-1 many CSAPLMDRKGEQYF TGCAGTGCGCCACTTATGGACCGAAAGGGCGAGCAGTACTTC
TRBJ2-3 . 14 TRBV18 . CASSPRRGTDTQYF TGCGCCAGCAGCCCTAGAAGGGGGACAGATACGCAGTATTTT
TRBJ2-7 . 11 TRBV5-5 . CASSGEPQQYF TGTGCCAGCAGCGGGGAGCCACAGCAGTACTTC
TRBJ2-2 . 16 TRBV7-2 . CASSLRGSVGGGELFF TGTGCCAGCAGCTTAAGGGGTAGCGTGGGAGGCGGGGAGCTGTTTTTT
TRBJ2-2 . 14 TRBV2 . CASSVWVPTGELFF TGTGCCAGCAGTGTTTGGGTCCCCACCGGGGAGCTGTTTTTT